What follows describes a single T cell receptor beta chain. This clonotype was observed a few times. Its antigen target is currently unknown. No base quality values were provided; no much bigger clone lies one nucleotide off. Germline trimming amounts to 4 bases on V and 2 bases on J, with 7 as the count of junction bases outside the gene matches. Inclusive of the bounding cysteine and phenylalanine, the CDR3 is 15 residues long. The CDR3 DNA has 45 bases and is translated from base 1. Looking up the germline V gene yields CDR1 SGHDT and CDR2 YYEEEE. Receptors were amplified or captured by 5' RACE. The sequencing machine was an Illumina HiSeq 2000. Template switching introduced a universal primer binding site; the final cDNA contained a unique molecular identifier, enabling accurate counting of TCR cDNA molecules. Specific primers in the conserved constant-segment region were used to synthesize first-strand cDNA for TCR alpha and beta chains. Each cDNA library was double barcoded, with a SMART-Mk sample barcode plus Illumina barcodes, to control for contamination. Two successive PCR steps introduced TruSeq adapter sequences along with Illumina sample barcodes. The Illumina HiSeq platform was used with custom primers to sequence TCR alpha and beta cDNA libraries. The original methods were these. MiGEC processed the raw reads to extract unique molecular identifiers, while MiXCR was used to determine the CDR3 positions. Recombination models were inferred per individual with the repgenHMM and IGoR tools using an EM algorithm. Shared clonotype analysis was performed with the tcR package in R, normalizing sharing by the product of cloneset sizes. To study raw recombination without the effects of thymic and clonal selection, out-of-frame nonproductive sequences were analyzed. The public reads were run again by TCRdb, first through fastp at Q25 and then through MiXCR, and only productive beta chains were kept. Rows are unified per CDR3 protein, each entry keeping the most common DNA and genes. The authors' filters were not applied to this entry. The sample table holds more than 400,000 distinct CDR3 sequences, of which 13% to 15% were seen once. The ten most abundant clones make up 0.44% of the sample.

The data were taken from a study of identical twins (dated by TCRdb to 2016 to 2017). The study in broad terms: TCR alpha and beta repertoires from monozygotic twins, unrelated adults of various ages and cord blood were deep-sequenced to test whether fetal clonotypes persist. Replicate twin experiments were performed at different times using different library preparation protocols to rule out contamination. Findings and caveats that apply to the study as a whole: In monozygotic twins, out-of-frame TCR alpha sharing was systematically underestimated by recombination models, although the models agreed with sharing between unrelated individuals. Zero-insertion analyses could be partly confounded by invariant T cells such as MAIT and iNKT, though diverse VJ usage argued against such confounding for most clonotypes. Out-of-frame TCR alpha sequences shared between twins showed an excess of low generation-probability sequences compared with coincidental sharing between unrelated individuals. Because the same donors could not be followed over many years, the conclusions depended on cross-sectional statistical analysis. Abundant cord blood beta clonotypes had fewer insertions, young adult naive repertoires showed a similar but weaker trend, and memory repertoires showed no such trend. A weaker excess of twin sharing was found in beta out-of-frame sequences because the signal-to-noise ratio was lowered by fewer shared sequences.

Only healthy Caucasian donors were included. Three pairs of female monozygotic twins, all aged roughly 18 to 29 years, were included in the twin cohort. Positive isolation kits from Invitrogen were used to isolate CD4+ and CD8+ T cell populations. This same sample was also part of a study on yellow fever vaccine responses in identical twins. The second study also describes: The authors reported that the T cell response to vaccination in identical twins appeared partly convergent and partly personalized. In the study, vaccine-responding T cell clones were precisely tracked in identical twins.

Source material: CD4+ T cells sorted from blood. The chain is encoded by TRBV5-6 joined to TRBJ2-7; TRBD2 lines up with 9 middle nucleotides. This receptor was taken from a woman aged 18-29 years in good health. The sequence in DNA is TGTGCCAGCAGCCTTCGGGCGGGAGGGCCCTACGAGCAGTACTTC. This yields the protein CASSLRAGGPYEQYF.